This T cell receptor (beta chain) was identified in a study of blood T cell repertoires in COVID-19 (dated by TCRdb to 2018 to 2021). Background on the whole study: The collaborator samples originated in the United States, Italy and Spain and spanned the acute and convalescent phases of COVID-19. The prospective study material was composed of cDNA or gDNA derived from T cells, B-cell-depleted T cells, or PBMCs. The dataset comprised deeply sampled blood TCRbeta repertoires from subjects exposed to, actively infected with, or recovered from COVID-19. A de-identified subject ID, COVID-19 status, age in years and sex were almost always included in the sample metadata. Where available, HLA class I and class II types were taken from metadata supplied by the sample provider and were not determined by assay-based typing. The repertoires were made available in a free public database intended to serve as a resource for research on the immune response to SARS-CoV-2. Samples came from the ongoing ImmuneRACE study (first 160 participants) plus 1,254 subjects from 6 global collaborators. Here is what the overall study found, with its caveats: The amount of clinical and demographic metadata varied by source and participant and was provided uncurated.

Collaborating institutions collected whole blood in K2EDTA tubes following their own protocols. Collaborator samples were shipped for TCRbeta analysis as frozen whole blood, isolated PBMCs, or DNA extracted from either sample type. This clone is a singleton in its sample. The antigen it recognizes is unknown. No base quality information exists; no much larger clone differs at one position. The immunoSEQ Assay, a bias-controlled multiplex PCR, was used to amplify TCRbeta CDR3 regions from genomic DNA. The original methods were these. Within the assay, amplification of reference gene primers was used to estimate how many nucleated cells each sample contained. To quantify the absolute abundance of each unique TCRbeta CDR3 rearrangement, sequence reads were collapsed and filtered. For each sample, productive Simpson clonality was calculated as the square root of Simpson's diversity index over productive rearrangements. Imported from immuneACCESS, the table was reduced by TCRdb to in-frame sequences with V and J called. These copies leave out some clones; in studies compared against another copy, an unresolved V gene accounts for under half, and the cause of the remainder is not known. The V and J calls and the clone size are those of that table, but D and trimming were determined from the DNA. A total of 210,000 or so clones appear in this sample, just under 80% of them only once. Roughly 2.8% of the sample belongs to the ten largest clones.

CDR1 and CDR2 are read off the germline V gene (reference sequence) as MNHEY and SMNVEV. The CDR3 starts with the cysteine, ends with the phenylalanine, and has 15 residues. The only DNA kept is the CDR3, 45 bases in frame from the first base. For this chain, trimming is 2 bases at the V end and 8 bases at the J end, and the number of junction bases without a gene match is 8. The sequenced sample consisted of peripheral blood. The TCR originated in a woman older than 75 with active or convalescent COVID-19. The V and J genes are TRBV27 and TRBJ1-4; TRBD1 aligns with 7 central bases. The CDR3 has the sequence CASSLNTGVGEKLFF. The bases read TGTGCCAGCAGTTTAAATACAGGGGTCGGCGAAAAACTGTTTTTT.